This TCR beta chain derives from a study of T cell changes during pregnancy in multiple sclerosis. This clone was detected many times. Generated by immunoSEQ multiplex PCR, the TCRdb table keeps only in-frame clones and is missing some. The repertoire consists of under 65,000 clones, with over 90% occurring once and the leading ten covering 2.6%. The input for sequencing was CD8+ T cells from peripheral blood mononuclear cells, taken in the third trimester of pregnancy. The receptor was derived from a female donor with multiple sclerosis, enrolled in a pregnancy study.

The CDR3 loop is CASSIGLAGGSEQFF. The CDR3 coding sequence is TGTGCCAGTAGTATTGGGCTAGCGGGGGGGTCAGAGCAGTTCTTC. V is TRBV19 and J is TRBJ2-1, with 12 nucleotides matching TRBD2. Trimming cost V 3 bases and J 10 bases; bases outside gene matches: 7. The CDR3 length is 15 residues. Germline assignment: CDR1 LNHDA and CDR2 SQIVND (reference sequence).